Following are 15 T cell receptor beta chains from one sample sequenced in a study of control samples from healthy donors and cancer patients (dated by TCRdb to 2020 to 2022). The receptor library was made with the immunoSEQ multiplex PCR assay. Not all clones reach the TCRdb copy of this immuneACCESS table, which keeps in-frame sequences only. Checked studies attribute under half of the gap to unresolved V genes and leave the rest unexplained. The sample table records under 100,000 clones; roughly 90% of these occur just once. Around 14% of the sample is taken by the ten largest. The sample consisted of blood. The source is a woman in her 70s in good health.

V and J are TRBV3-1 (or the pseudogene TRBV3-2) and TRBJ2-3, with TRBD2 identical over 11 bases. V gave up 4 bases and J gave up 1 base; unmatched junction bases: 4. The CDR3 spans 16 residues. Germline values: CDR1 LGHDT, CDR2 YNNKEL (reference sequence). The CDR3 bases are TGTGCCAGCAGCCCCAAACTAGCGGGGGGCACAGATACGCAGTATTTT. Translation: CASSPKLAGGTDTQYF.

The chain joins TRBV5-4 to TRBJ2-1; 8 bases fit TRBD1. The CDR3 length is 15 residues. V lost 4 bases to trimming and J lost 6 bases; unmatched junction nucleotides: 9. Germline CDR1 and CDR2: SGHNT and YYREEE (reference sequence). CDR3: CASSQPDRVSNEQFF. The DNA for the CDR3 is TGTGCCAGCAGCCAGCCGGACAGGGTAAGCAATGAGCAGTTCTTC.

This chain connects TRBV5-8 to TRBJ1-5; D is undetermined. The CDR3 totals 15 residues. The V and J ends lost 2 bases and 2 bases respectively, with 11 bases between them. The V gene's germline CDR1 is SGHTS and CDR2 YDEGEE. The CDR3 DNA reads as TGTGCCAGCAGCTTATTAAGGGAACGCAATCAGCCCCAGCATTTT. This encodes CASSLLRERNQPQHF.

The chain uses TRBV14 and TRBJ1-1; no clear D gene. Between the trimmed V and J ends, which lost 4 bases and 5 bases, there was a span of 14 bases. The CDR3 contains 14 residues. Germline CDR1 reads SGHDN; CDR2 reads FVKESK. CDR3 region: CASSPDAGKTEAFF. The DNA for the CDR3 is TGTGCCAGCAGCCCGGACGCGGGGAAAACTGAAGCTTTCTTT.

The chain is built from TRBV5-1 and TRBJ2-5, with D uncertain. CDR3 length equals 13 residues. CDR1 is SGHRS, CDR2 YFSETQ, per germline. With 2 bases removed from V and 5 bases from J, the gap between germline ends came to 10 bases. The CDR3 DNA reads TGCGCCAGCAGCTTCCCCGGAGAGGAGACCCAGTACTTC. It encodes CASSFPGEETQYF.

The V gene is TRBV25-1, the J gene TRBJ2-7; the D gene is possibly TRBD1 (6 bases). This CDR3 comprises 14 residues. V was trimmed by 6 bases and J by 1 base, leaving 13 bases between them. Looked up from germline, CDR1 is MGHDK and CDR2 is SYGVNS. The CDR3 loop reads CASSLGTSSYEQYF. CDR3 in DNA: TGTGCCAGCAGCCTAGGGACATCATCCTACGAGCAGTACTTC.

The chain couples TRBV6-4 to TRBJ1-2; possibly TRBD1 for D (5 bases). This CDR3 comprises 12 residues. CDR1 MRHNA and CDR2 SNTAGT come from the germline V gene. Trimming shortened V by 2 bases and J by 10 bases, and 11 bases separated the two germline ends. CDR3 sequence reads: CASSDRGLLYTF. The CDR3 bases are TGTGCCAGCAGTGACCGGGGACTTCTCTACACCTTC.

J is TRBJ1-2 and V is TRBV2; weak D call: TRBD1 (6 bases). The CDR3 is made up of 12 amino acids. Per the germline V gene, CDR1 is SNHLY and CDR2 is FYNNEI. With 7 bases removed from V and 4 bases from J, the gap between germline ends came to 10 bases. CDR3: CASTRQVYGYTF. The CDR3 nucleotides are TGTGCCAGCACCCGACAGGTCTATGGCTACACCTTC.

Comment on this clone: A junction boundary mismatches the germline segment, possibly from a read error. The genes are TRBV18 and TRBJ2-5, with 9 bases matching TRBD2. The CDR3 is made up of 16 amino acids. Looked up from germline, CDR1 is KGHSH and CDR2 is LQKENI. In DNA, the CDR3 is TGTGCCAGCTCGCCACCAAGGTTAGCGGGAGAAGAGACCCAGTACTTC. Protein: CASSPPRLAGEETQYF.

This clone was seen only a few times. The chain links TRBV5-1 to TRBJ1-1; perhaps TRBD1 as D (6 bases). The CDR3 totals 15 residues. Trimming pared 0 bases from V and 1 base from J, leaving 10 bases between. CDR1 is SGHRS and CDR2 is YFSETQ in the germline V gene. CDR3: CASSLGQAGNTEAFF. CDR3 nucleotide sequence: TGCGCCAGCAGCTTGGGACAGGCAGGGAACACTGAAGCTTTCTTT.

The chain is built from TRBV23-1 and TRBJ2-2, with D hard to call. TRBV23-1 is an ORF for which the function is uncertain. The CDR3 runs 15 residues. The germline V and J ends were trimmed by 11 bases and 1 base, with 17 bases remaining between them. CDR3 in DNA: TGCGCCCCCCGCTGGGAACGGCTGAACACCGGGGAGCTGTTTTTT. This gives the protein CAPRWERLNTGELFF.

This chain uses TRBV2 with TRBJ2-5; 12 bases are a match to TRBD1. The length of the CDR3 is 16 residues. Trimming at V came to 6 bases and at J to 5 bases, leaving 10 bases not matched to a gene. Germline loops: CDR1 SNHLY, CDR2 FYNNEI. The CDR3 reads CASSDSGQGAGETQYF. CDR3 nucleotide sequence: TGTGCCAGCAGCGACTCGGGACAGGGGGCAGGGGAGACCCAGTACTTC.

CDR3 sequence: CASSLGQPTNEKLFF. The CDR3 DNA follows: TGTGCCAGCAGCTTGGGACAGCCAACTAATGAAAAACTGTTTTTT. This chain connects TRBV5-8 to TRBJ1-4; D may be TRBD1 (5 bases). With 0 bases removed from V and 0 bases from J, the gap between germline ends came to 6 bases. The length of the CDR3 is 15 residues. Germline V gene data show CDR1 as SGHTS and CDR2 as YDEGEE.

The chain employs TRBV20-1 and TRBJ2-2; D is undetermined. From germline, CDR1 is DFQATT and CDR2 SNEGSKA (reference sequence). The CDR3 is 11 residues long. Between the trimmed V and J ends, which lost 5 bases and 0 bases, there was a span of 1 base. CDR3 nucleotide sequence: TGCAGTGCTCCGAACACCGGGGAGCTGTTTTTT. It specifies CSAPNTGELFF.

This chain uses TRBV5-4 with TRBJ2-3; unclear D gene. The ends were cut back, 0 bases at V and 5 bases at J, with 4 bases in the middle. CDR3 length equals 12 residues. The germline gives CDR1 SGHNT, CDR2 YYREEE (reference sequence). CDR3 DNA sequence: TGTGCCAGCAGCTTGGTAGGAGATACGCAGTATTTT. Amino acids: CASSLVGDTQYF.